The next 3 T cell receptor beta chains were all read from a single sample in a study of blood T cell repertoires in COVID-19. Measured with immunoSEQ multiplex PCR; TCRdb has only the in-frame clones, and not every one. Of some 300,000 clones listed, approximately 89% are singletons. The sequenced sample consisted of PBMCs or T cells enriched from blood (not recorded which). The receptors were gathered from a woman aged 25 to 39 who had recovered from COVID-19.

A few counts support this clone. The rearrangement uses TRBV7-2 and TRBJ1-3; D possibly corresponds to TRBD1 (6 bases). Per the germline V gene, CDR1 is SGHTA and CDR2 is FQGNSA. V dropped 5 bases and J dropped 0 bases, with 17 bases sitting between them. This CDR3 comprises 17 residues. The CDR3 bases are TGTGCCAGCAGCCCCCACCATTCGGACAGCTCTGGAAACACCATATATTTT. This sequence encodes CASSPHHSDSSGNTIYF.

This chain joins TRBV6-4 and TRBJ2-3; unclear D gene. The V end lost 0 bases, the J end lost 2 bases, and 6 bases lay between the germline ends. The CDR3 length is 14 residues. Germline CDR1 MRHNA, CDR2 SNTAGT. CDR3 in DNA: TGTGCCAGCAGTGACTCCCCAAACACAGATACGCAGTATTTT. It encodes CASSDSPNTDTQYF.

V usage is TRBV27 and J usage is TRBJ2-3; D is possibly TRBD1 (6 bases). Germline V gene data show CDR1 as MNHEY and CDR2 as SMNVEV (reference sequence). V dropped 6 bases and J dropped 6 bases, with 10 bases sitting between them. The CDR3 runs 12 residues. The CDR3 DNA is TGTGCCAGCAGGGGGGCTGGGGATACGCAGTATTTT. Translated: CASRGAGDTQYF.